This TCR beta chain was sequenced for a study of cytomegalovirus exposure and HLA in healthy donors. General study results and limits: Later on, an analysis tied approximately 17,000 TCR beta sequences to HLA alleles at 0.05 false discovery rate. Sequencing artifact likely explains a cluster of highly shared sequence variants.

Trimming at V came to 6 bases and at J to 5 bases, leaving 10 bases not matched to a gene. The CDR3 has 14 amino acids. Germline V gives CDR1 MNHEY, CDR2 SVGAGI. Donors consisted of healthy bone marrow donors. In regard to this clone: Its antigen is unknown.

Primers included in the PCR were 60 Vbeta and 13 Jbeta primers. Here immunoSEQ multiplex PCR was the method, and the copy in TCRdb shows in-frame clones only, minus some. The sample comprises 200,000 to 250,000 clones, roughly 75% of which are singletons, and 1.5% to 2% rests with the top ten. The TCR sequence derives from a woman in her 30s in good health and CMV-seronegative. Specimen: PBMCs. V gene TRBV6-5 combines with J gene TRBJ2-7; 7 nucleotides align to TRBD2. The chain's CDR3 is CASRPGGNLHEQYF. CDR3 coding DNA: TGTGCCAGCAGACCCGGGGGGAACCTCCACGAGCAGTACTTC.